This T cell receptor beta chain derives from a study of glioma-infiltrating T cells after dendritic cell vaccination. Background on the study: Samples are from glioblastoma patients in Phase I and II dendritic cell vaccine trials. Monocyte-derived dendritic cells, cultured less than 9 days with IL-4 and GM-CSF, were pulsed with autologous tumor lysate.

Amplification used 60 V beta primers and 13 J beta primers. Libraries were prepared by immunoSEQ multiplex PCR; TCRdb keeps only in-frame clonotypes and omits some of them. The sample records about 92,000 clones, more than 75% being singletons. This CDR3 comprises 13 residues. Germline V gene lookup returns CDR1 SQVTM and CDR2 ANQGSEA. The V gene end was trimmed by 7 bases and the J gene end by 3 bases; junction bases not matched to a gene: 7. The chain recombines TRBV29-1 with TRBJ1-1, with 8 bases matching TRBD1. Material: blood, obtained before dendritic cell vaccination. The receptor's source is a human donor with glioblastoma. For the CDR3, the DNA is TGCAGCGCTACCAGGGGGCCGGACACTGAAGCTTTCTTT. Protein product: CSATRGPDTEAFF.